This TCR beta chain is drawn from a study of blood T cell repertoires in COVID-19. This clone has just a few counts. Clinical histories supplied by participants themselves formed the basis of cohort assignment. Two negative PCRs, clearance, or symptom resolution characterized the recovered Cohort 3 donors. The CDR3 has 14 amino acids. Germline CDR1 reads LNHDA; CDR2 reads SQIVND (reference sequence). V lost 3 bases and J lost 2; bases outside the gene matches: 3. Original processing notes: Amplified reference gene primers provided the basis for estimating nucleated cell counts. Repertoires were generated with immunoSEQ multiplex PCR, while TCRdb's copy carries only in-frame clones and drops some. Clone size and the V and J calls come from that table; the DNA yielded D and trimming. The table lists roughly 260,000 clones, about 89% of them singletons.

The clonotype originates from a woman aged 18-29 years who had recovered from COVID-19. Specimen: PBMCs or T cells enriched from blood (not recorded which). The chain employs TRBV19 and TRBJ2-7; TRBD1 matches at 8 bases. CDR3 region: CASSMDRAAYEQYF. The CDR3, as DNA: TGTGCCAGTAGTATGGACAGGGCGGCCTACGAGCAGTACTTC.